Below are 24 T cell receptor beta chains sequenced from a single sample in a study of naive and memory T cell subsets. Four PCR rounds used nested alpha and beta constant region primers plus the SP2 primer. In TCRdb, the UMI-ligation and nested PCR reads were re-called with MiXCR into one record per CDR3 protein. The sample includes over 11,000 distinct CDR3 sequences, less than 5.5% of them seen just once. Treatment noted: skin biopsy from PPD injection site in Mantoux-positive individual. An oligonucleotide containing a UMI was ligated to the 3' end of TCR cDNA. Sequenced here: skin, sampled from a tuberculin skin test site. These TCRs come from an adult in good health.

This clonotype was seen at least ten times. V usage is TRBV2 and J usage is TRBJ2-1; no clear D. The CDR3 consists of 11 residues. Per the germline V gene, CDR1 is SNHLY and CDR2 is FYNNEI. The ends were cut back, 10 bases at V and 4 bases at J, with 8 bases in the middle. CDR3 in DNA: TGTGCCACTAGTGTTTACAATGAGCAGTTCTTC. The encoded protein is CATSVYNEQFF.

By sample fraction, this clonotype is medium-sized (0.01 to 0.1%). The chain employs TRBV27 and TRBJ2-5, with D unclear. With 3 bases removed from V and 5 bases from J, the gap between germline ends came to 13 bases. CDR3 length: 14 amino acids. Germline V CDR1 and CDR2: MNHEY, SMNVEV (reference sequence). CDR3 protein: CASSFDPLWETQYF. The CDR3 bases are TGTGCCAGCAGTTTTGACCCCCTCTGGGAGACCCAGTACTTC.

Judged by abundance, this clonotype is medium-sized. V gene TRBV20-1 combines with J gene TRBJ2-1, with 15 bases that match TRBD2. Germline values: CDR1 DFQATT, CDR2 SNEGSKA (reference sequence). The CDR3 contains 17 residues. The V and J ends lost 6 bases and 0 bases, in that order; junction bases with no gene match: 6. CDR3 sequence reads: CSAIGTSGGISYNEQFF. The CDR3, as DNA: TGCAGTGCGATCGGGACTAGCGGGGGGATCTCCTACAATGAGCAGTTCTTC.

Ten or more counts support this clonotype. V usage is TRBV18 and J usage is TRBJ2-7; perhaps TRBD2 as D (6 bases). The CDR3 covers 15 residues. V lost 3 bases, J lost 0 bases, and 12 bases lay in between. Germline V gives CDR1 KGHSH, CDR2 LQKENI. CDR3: CASSPDGTRSYEQYF. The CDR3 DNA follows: TGTGCCAGCTCACCCGACGGGACTCGCTCCTACGAGCAGTACTTC.

CDR3 nucleotide sequence: TGTGCCACCAGCAGAGATCGGGCGGATCAGCAGTACTTC. Amino acids: CATSRDRADQQYF. The chain uses TRBV15 and TRBJ2-7; D is undetermined. CDR1 is LNHNV and CDR2 is YYDKDF in the germline V gene (reference sequence). This CDR3 spans 13 amino acids. The ends were cut back, 0 bases at V and 8 bases at J, with 11 bases in the middle.

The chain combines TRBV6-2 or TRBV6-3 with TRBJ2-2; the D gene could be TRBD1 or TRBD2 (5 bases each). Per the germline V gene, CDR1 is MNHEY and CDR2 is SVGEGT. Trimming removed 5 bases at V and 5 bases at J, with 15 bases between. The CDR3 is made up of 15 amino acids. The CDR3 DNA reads TGTGCCAGCAGTCACGGGACCTATGGTACCGGGGAGCTGTTTTTT. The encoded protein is CASSHGTYGTGELFF.

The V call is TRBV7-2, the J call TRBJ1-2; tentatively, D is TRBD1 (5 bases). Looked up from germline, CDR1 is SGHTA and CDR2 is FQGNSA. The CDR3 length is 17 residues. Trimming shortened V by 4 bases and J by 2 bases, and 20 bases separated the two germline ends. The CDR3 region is CASSSEAGLLGNYGYTF. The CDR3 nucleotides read TGTGCCAGCAGCTCCGAGGCAGGGCTCTTAGGAAACTATGGCTACACCTTC.

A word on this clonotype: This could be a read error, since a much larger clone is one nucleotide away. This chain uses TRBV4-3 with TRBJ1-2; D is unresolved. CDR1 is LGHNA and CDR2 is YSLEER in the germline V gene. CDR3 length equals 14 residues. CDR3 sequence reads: CASSQDWQFYGDTF. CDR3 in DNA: TGCGCCAGCAGCCAAGATTGGCAGTTCTATGGCGACACCTTC.

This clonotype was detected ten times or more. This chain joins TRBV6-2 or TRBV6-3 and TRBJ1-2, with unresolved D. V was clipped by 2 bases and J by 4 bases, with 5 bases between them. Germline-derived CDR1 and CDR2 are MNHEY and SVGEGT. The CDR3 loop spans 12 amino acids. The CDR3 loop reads CASSYGGYGYTF. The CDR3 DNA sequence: TGTGCCAGCAGTTACGGAGGCTATGGCTACACCTTC.

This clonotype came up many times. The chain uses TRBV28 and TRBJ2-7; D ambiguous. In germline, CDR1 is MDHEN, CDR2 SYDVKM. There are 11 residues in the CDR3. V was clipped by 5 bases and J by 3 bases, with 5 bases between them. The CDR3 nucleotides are TGTGCCAGCAGTCATCGCTACGAGCAGTACTTC. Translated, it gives CASSHRYEQYF.

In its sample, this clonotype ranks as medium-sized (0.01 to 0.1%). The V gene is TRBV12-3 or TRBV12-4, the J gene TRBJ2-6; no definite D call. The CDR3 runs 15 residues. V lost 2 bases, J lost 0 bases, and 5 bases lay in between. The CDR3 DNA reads TGTGCCAGCAGTTTAAGAAGCTCTGGGGCCAACGTCCTGACTTTC. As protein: CASSLRSSGANVLTF.

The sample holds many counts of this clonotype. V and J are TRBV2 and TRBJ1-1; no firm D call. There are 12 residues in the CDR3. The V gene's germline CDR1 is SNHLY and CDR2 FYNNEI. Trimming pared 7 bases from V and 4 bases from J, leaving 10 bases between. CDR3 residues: CASKREGTEAFF. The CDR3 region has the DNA TGTGCCAGCAAGAGGGAGGGCACTGAAGCTTTCTTT.

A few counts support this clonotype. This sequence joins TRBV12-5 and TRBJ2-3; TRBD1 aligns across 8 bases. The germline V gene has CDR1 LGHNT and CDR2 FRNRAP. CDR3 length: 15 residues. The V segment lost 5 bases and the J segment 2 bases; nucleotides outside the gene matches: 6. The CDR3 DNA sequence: TGTGCTAGTGGTATGACAGGGGCCCTCACAGATACGCAGTATTTT. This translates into CASGMTGALTDTQYF.

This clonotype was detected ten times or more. The CDR3 sequence: CASSAGWGGGETQYF. CDR3 nucleotides: TGTGCCAGCAGCGCGGGATGGGGGGGCGGAGAGACCCAGTACTTC. The chain uses TRBV9 and TRBJ2-5, with a weak D call TRBD2 (7 bases). Trimming removed 3 bases from V and 4 bases from J, with 16 bases in between. Germline V CDR1 and CDR2: SGDLS, YYNGEE. The CDR3 covers 15 residues.

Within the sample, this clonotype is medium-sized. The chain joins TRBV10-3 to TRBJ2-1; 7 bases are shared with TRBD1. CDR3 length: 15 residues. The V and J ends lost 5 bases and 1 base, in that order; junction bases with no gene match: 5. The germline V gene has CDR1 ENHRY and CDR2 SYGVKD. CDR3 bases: TGTGCCATCAGTCGACAGGGATTTTCCTACAATGAGCAGTTCTTC. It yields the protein CAISRQGFSYNEQFF.

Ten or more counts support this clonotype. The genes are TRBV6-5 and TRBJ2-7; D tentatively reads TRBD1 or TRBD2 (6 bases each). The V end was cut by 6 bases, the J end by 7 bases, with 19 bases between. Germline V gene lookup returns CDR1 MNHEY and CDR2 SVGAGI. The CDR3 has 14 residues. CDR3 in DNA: TGTGCCAGCAGGAGGGCCCCAGGGGCGGGGGAGCAGTACTTC. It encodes CASRRAPGAGEQYF.

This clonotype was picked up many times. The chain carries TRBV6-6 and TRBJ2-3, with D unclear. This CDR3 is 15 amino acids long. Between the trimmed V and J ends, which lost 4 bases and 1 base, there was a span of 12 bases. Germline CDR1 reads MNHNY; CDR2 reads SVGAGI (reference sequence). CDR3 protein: CASSSHSDRTDTQYF. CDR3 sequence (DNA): TGTGCCAGCAGTTCCCATTCGGATCGCACAGATACGCAGTATTTT.

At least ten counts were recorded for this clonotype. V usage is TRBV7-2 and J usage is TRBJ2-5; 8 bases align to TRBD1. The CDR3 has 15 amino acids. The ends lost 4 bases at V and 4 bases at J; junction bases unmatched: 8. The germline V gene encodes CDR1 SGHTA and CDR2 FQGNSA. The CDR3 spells CASSSGQAGGETQYF. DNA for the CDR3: TGTGCCAGCAGCTCGGGACAGGCCGGCGGAGAGACCCAGTACTTC.

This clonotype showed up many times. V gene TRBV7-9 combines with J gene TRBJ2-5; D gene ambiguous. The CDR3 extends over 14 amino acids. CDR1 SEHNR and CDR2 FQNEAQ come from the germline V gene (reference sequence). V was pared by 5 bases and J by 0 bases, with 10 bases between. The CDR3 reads CASSPERYQETQYF. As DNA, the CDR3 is TGTGCCAGCAGCCCGGAAAGGTACCAAGAGACCCAGTACTTC.

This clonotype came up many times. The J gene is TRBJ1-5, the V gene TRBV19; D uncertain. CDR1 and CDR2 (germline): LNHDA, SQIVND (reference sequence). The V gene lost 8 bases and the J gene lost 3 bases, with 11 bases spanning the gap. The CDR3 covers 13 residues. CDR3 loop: CASSDFANQPQHF. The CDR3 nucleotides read TGTGCCAGTTCCGATTTCGCCAATCAGCCCCAGCATTTT.

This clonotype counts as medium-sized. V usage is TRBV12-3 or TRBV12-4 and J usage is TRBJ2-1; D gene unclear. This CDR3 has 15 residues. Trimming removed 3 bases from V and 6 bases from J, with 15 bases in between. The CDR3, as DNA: TGTGCCAGCAGTTTGGGTGGATCCTCGGTCAATGAGCAGTTCTTC. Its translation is CASSLGGSSVNEQFF.

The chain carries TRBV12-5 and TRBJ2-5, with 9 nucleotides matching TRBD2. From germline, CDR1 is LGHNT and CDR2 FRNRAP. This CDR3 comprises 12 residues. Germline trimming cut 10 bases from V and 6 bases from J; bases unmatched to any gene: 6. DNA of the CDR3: TGTGCTATTAGCGGGGGCCGGAAGACCCAGTACTTC. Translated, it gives CAISGGRKTQYF.

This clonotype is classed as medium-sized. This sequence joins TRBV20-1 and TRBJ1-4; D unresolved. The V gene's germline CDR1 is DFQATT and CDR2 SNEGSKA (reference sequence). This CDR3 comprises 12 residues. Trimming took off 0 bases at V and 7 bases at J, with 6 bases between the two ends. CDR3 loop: CSARDSTEKLFF. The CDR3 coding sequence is TGCAGTGCTAGAGATAGTACTGAAAAACTGTTTTTT.

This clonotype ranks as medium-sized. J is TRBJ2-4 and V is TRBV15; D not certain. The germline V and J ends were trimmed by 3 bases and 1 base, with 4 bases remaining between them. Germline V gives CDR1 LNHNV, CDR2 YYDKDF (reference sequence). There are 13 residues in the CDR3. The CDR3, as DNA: TGTGCCACCAGCAGGGGGGCCAAAAACATTCAGTACTTC. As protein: CATSRGAKNIQYF.